This is a list of T cell receptor beta chains from one sample in a study of memory CD8 T cells in hepatitis C reinfection. The table came from immunoSEQ multiplex PCR; TCRdb's copy has only in-frame clones and leaves some out. The table shows over 35,000 clones, with 85% to 90% occurring only once. Sequencing was done on a sample of naive CD8+ T cells sorted from blood. Source of these receptors: a young man with hepatitis C virus infection. Each CDR3 is given without its conserved first and last residue. Fields, in order: J gene, CDR3 length, V gene, CDR3 protein.

TRBJ2-2	15	TRBV7-3	ASSLRGGLRNTGELF
TRBJ2-5	15	TRBV28	ASSLFSSSGEQETQY
TRBJ2-2	13	TRBV18	ASTLYTGNTGELF
TRBJ2-5	11	TRBV29-1	SAVGGGEETQY
TRBJ2-3	13	TRBV7-2	ASSLEPAGADTQY
TRBJ1-1	12	TRBV4-1	ASSQDRVGTEAF
TRBJ1-2	13	TRBV19	ASSIGLGHFYGYT
TRBJ2-1	11	TRBV6-1	ASRGAPSDEQF
TRBJ2-7	12	TRBV5-1	ASSSGQGADEQY
TRBJ2-7	13	TRBV11-2	ASSSYQDRDYEQY
TRBJ2-3	10	TRBV11-3	ASSRGGDTQY
TRBJ1-2	13	TRBV27	ASSLHGAYNYGYT
TRBJ2-1	12	TRBV27	ASRQGAGYNEQF
TRBJ2-5	12	TRBV7-7	ASSSATGRQTQY
TRBJ1-5	7	TRBV5-8	ASSFGEH
TRBJ2-7	13	TRBV4-1	ASSQALAGAYEQY
TRBJ2-7	10	TRBV6-1	ASTSATDEQY
TRBJ1-3	12	TRBV5-6	VSSWGFSGNTIY
TRBJ2-3	13	TRBV9	ASSARRPLTDTQY
TRBJ1-6	12	TRBV14	ASRQGSTFSPLH
TRBJ1-4	12	TRBV21-1	ASSIVGQGEKLF
TRBJ2-2	14	TRBV6-5	ASSYSAGPFDGELF
TRBJ2-5	14	TRBV4-1	ASSQDGTGGIETQY
TRBJ2-2	14	TRBV29-1	SATPFSGGETGELF
TRBJ2-3	10	TRBV30	AWSGGTDTQY
TRBJ2-2	16	TRBV10-3	AISEMGLAGWNTGELF
TRBJ1-4	10	TRBV6-1	AVEVPNEKLF
TRBJ2-7	12	TRBV5-4	ASSYSGTIYEQY
TRBJ1-1	12	TRBV5-1	ASSLGQGYTEAF
TRBJ2-7	12	TRBV27	ASRLAGGSYEQY
TRBJ1-1	13	TRBV4-1	ASSQVQGGNTEAF
TRBJ2-3	15	TRBV4-3	ASSQAVLAGGTDTQY
TRBJ1-2	13	TRBV4-1	ASSQTVGDSYGYT
TRBJ2-2	16	TRBV11-2	ASSLYDDGGANTGELF
TRBJ1-1	11	TRBV6-1	ASSTSGNTEAF
TRBJ2-2	13	TRBV4-3	ASSQGVSNTGELF
TRBJ2-1	12	TRBV2	ASSEGGPAYEQF
TRBJ2-2	14	TRBV5-6	ASSFWGGSNTGELF
TRBJ2-1	13	TRBV9	ASSHYWSSYNEQF
TRBJ2-1	13	TRBV5-1	ASSLAGGRYNEQF
TRBJ1-3	13	TRBV14	ASSQGQASGNTIY
TRBJ1-1	10	TRBV7-2	ASSFLGGEAF
TRBJ2-2	14	TRBV7-3	ASSPDRGFATGELF
TRBJ2-5	13	TRBV25-1	ASSGGLAAQVAQY
TRBJ1-2	13	TRBV7-7	ASSRGTVANYGYT
TRBJ2-1	11	TRBV11-2	ASSFPYGDEQF
TRBJ1-5	13	TRBV7-8	ASRPDRGGNQPQH
TRBJ2-4	12	TRBV10-3	AISDSAGKNIQY
TRBJ1-2	11	TRBV2	ASRGTDNYGYT
TRBJ1-3	12	TRBV28	ASSLGFVGNTIY
TRBJ2-7	9	TRBV6-1	ASVGGYEQY
TRBJ2-1	12	TRBV27	ASSLSGPNNEQF
TRBJ2-1	11	TRBV5-6	ASSLEGVNEQF
TRBJ1-4	14	TRBV7-9	ASSLGGQGVAEKLF
TRBJ2-2	12	TRBV28	ASSFLEDTGELF
TRBJ1-1	12	TRBV6-6	ASSYGGGDTEAF
TRBJ1-1	12	TRBV7-9	ASSPRGPDTEAF